The 5 T cell receptor beta chains presented below share a single source sample, sequenced in a study of T cell responses to AZD1222 COVID-19 vaccine. Clones were read by immunoSEQ multiplex PCR, and TCRdb kept only the in-frame ones, dropping some. Of 80,000 or so clones listed, 75% to 90% were seen once; the top ten hold approximately 5.4%. The specimen comprised peripheral blood, sampled on day 0 of AZD1222 vaccination. The receptors shown here come from an adult in good health.

The V gene is TRBV19, the J gene TRBJ2-3, with 12 bases fitting TRBD1. The junction had 10 bases not matched to a gene; V was cut back by 4 bases and J by 8 bases. The CDR3 spans 16 residues. In germline, CDR1 is LNHDA, CDR2 SQIVND (reference sequence). The CDR3 DNA reads TGTGCCAGTAGTACCGGGACAGGGGGCGGATCGGGTACGCAGTATTTT. This codes for CASSTGTGGGSGTQYF.

The rearrangement links TRBV6-4 to TRBJ1-1; D may be TRBD1 (6 bases). The CDR3 length is 14 residues. V lost 6 bases and J lost 5, with 16 bases in between. Germline lookup yields CDR1 MRHNA and CDR2 SNTAGT. CDR3 amino acids: CASSQEGGRTEAFF. In DNA, the CDR3 is TGTGCCAGCAGCCAAGAAGGGGGAAGGACTGAAGCTTTCTTT.

V usage is TRBV11-3 and J usage is TRBJ2-5; D is unclear. The CDR3 is 12 amino acids. Trimming took 5 bases from V and 4 from J, leaving 8 bases between them. The V gene's germline CDR1 is SGHNT and CDR2 YENEEA. CDR3 sequence (DNA): TGTGCCAGCAGCAGCATAAGAGAGACCCAGTACTTC. This encodes CASSSIRETQYF.

The genes are TRBV3-1 (or the pseudogene TRBV3-2) and TRBJ2-5; D might be TRBD2 (6 bases). The length of the CDR3 is 17 residues. CDR1 is LGHDT and CDR2 is YNNKEL in the germline V gene (reference sequence). Trimming took off 0 bases at V and 5 bases at J, with 19 bases between the two ends. The CDR3 here is CASSQDRTGRRGETQYF. The DNA for the CDR3 is TGTGCCAGCAGCCAAGATAGGACTGGTAGGCGGGGTGAGACCCAGTACTTC.

This sequence joins TRBV7-8 and TRBJ2-5; the D is unclear. Trimming cost V 4 bases and J 1 base, with 10 bases left between them. Germline values: CDR1 SGHVS, CDR2 FQNEAQ. There are 14 residues in the CDR3. The CDR3 loop reads CASSSTPSQETQYF. DNA of the CDR3: TGTGCCAGCAGCTCAACACCCTCCCAAGAGACCCAGTACTTC.